The clone carrying this TCR beta chain was picked up a small number of times. TCRdb reanalysed the 5' RACE reads using MiXCR and keeps one entry per CDR3 protein. This sample carries 450,000 to 650,000 distinct CDR3 sequences, 15% to 20% of them seen once, and the ten largest clones take 9.5% to 15%. This sample was taken from a study of T-cell memory formation after mild COVID-19. This receptor was identified in an adult woman who had mild COVID-19 (a few samples of this study predate the infection). Cell type and time point are not known. Sequencing was carried out using PBMCs or a T cell subset sorted from them (not recorded which).

The CDR3 spells CAWSRGPNNEQFF. CDR3 DNA sequence: TGTGCCTGGAGCAGGGGGCCAAACAATGAGCAGTTCTTC. The chain couples TRBV30 to TRBJ2-1; 8 positions agree with TRBD1. The CDR3 contains 13 residues. With V trimmed by 3 bases and J by 5 bases, 3 bases remained unmatched. Germline lookup yields CDR1 GTSNPN and CDR2 SVGIG (reference sequence).